Below are 23 T cell receptor beta chains sequenced from a single sample in a study of blood T cell repertoires in COVID-19. Assay: immunoSEQ multiplex PCR; the TCRdb copy retains only in-frame clones and omits some. Seen here are about 49,000 clones, about 83% observed once, and the top ten hold roughly 1.5%. The sequencing sample was made of peripheral blood. The receptors here all came from a man aged 50-60 years with acute or convalescent COVID-19.

The sample holds one count of this clone. V usage is TRBV5-8 and J usage is TRBJ1-5; 9 positions agree with TRBD1. Germline-derived CDR1 and CDR2 are SGHTS and YDEGEE. The CDR3 length is 15 residues. Trimming took 0 bases from V and 6 from J; bases not matched to a gene: 4. The DNA of the CDR3 is TGTGCCAGCAGCTTGGGACAGGGGGTTAGTCAGCCCCAGCATTTT. Translated: CASSLGQGVSQPQHF.

The chain links TRBV11-2 to TRBJ2-1, with no clear D. V was clipped by 3 bases and J by 6 bases, with 12 bases between them. The CDR3 is 14 residues long. CDR1 and CDR2 from the germline V gene are SGHAT and FQNNGV. CDR3 nucleotides: TGTGCCAGCAGCTTCGAAAAACACCGCAATGAGCAGTTCTTC. It translates to CASSFEKHRNEQFF.

The V gene is TRBV2, the J gene TRBJ2-3; TRBD2 is a possible D gene (6 bases). Between the trimmed V and J ends, which lost 6 bases and 5 bases, there was a span of 24 bases. The CDR3 is made up of 17 amino acids. Germline CDR1 SNHLY, CDR2 FYNNEI. CDR3 in DNA: TGTGCCAGCAGCCCCGCGTCTGGCGGGACTTCGGTAGATACGCAGTATTTT. It translates to CASSPASGGTSVDTQYF.

The chain has TRBV6-6 and TRBJ2-7; tentative D call: TRBD1 (6 bases). The CDR3 length is 16 residues. Germline CDR1 and CDR2: MNHNY and SVGAGI (reference sequence). The V gene lost 4 bases and the J gene lost 1 base, with 17 bases spanning the gap. The CDR3 region is CASSSPAGDESYEQYF. In DNA form, the CDR3 reads TGTGCCAGCAGTTCCCCGGCAGGGGACGAATCCTACGAGCAGTACTTC.

V usage is TRBV4-2 and J usage is TRBJ2-2, with 8 bases matching TRBD2. V dropped 5 bases and J dropped 0; count of bases not matched to a gene: 2. CDR1 and CDR2 (germline): LGHNA, YNFKEQ. The CDR3 is 15 amino acids. CDR3 sequence reads: CASSGGLANTGELFF. In DNA form, the CDR3 reads TGTGCCAGCAGCGGGGGACTAGCGAACACCGGGGAGCTGTTTTTT.

By share, this clone ranks as medium-sized. The chain combines TRBV5-4 with TRBJ2-1; D perhaps matches TRBD2 (5 bases). This CDR3 spans 13 amino acids. Germline V lookup: CDR1 SGHNT, CDR2 YYREEE (reference sequence). The ends were cut back, 4 bases at V and 10 bases at J, with 15 bases in the middle. CDR3 loop: CASSPNGIREQFF. The CDR3 DNA is TGTGCCAGCAGCCCAAACGGGATCAGGGAGCAGTTCTTC.

The genes are TRBV12-3 or TRBV12-4 and TRBJ2-1; TRBD2 agrees at 10 bases. The CDR3 spans 13 residues. The V and J ends lost 10 bases and 10 bases, in that order; junction bases with no gene match: 10. The CDR3 spells CATGASGGREQFF. The DNA for the CDR3 is TGTGCCACCGGGGCTAGCGGGGGCAGGGAGCAGTTCTTC.

J is TRBJ2-5 and V is TRBV4-1; TRBD1 aligns across 7 bases. Germline V lookup: CDR1 MGHRA, CDR2 YSYEKL. This CDR3 has 14 amino acids. Unmatched junction bases numbered 9, after V lost 4 bases and J lost 7 bases. Here the CDR3 DNA reads TGCGCCAGCAGCCCCGGGACAGAGAAGAGGACCCAGTACTTC. It codes for CASSPGTEKRTQYF.

This chain connects TRBV4-1 to TRBJ1-6, with D unresolved. V lost 0 bases and J lost 6, with 12 bases in between. This CDR3 has 16 amino acids. Germline CDR1 is MGHRA and CDR2 is YSYEKL. The DNA for the CDR3 is TGCGCCAGCAGCCAAGAGGGGAGTTTGGCTAATTCACCCCTCCACTTT. It yields the protein CASSQEGSLANSPLHF.

The chain employs TRBV19 and TRBJ2-2; 14 nucleotides match TRBD2. Germline trimming cut 5 bases from V and 5 bases from J; bases unmatched to any gene: 7. Germline V gene sequence: CDR1 LNHDA, CDR2 SQIVND (reference sequence). The CDR3 consists of 17 residues. The CDR3 sequence: CASSPHRLAGGTGELFF. In nucleotides, the CDR3 is TGTGCCAGTAGTCCTCACAGACTAGCGGGAGGGACCGGGGAGCTGTTTTTT.

The chain is built from TRBV29-1 and TRBJ1-1, with TRBD1 as a possible D gene (6 bases). The CDR3 covers 15 residues. Germline values: CDR1 SQVTM, CDR2 ANQGSEA. V gave up 3 bases and J gave up 11 bases, with 25 bases separating them. The CDR3 DNA is TGCAGCGTTGATAGTAACAGGGCAGCCGGGGATATGGCTTTCTTT. It specifies CSVDSNRAAGDMAFF.

V is TRBV6-5 and J is TRBJ2-7; D possibly corresponds to TRBD2 (5 bases). CDR1 and CDR2 from the germline V gene are MNHEY and SVGAGI. The CDR3 is 14 amino acids. Trimming removed 0 bases at V and 7 bases at J, with 13 bases between. CDR3 residues: CASSYSTGLGEQYF. CDR3 DNA sequence: TGTGCCAGCAGTTACTCGACGGGATTGGGGGAGCAGTACTTC.

The chain carries TRBV28 and TRBJ2-1; TRBD1 might be the D (5 bases). Between the trimmed V and J ends, which lost 8 bases and 0 bases, there was a span of 20 bases. This CDR3 is 17 amino acids long. Germline V gives CDR1 MDHEN, CDR2 SYDVKM. DNA for the CDR3: TGTGCCAGCTCCAACAGAATACAGGAGTCCTCCTACAATGAGCAGTTCTTC. It specifies CASSNRIQESSYNEQFF. Filled out from reference TRBV28 and TRBJ2-1, the complete variable domain reads DVKVTQSSRYLVKRTGEKVFLECVQDMDHENMFWYRQDPGLGLRLIYFSYDVKMKEKGDIPEGYSVSREKKERFSLILESASTNQTSMYLCASSNRIQESSYNEQFFGPGTRLTVL.

The chain employs TRBV28 and TRBJ2-7; 7 nucleotides match TRBD1. This CDR3 contains 15 residues. The V gene end was trimmed by 8 bases and the J gene end by 2 bases; junction bases not matched to a gene: 12. Germline-derived CDR1 and CDR2 are MDHEN and SYDVKM. The CDR3: CASAHAGDRPYEQYF. CDR3 coding DNA: TGTGCCAGCGCCCATGCCGGGGACAGACCCTACGAGCAGTACTTC.

This sequence joins TRBV4-2 and TRBJ2-7; TRBD1 aligns across 7 bases. Trimming cost V 2 bases and J 3 bases; bases outside gene matches: 7. Per the germline V gene, CDR1 is LGHNA and CDR2 is YNFKEQ. The CDR3 totals 15 residues. The CDR3 nucleotides are TGTGCCAGCAGCCAAAGTATGGGACAGAGCTACGAGCAGTACTTC. It translates to CASSQSMGQSYEQYF.

V gene TRBV19 combines with J gene TRBJ2-5; 9 bases match TRBD2. J lost 2 bases, V lost 3 bases, and 7 bases had no gene match. The CDR3 loop spans 16 amino acids. Germline lookup yields CDR1 LNHDA and CDR2 SQIVND (reference sequence). The CDR3 loop is CASSIFGGGGQETQYF. The CDR3 DNA follows: TGTGCCAGTAGTATTTTTGGCGGGGGGGGTCAAGAGACCCAGTACTTC.

This rearrangement joins TRBV5-1 to TRBJ1-3; D gene ambiguous. This CDR3 comprises 15 residues. The germline gives CDR1 SGHRS, CDR2 YFSETQ. Trimming left V 1 base short and J 0 bases short, with 8 bases between. The CDR3: CASSLQAISGNTIYF. DNA of the CDR3: TGCGCCAGCAGCTTGCAAGCGATCTCTGGAAACACCATATATTTT.

The chain is built from TRBV11-3 and TRBJ2-3; the D gene is possibly TRBD2 (5 bases). The CDR3 is 14 residues long. The V end was cut by 1 base, the J end by 7 bases, with 12 bases between. Germline CDR1 reads SGHNT; CDR2 reads YENEEA. CDR3 nucleotides: TGTGCCAGCAGCTTAGGCTCACGGGGAAATACGCAGTATTTT. The encoded protein is CASSLGSRGNTQYF.

The rearrangement links TRBV7-9 to TRBJ2-5; D call uncertain. Germline V gene data show CDR1 as SEHNR and CDR2 as FQNEAQ (reference sequence). The CDR3 totals 15 residues. Trimming shortened V by 4 bases and J by 5 bases, and 17 bases separated the two germline ends. Written as DNA, the CDR3 is TGTGCCAGCAGCTCAACCACGGCGCAGAGGGAGACCCAGTACTTC. This encodes CASSSTTAQRETQYF.

The J gene is TRBJ2-3, the V gene TRBV2, with no clear D. The length of the CDR3 is 12 residues. In germline, CDR1 is SNHLY, CDR2 FYNNEI. The germline V and J ends were trimmed by 0 bases and 7 bases, with 5 bases remaining between them. Here the CDR3 DNA reads TGTGCCAGCAGTGAAGCACTAAATACGCAGTATTTT. Translated: CASSEALNTQYF.

This chain joins TRBV30 and TRBJ1-5; a weak D match, TRBD1 (6 bases). The CDR3 contains 12 residues. V was trimmed by 7 bases and J by 11 bases, leaving 18 bases between them. Per germline, CDR1 GTSNPN and CDR2 SVGIG (reference sequence). CDR3 nucleotide sequence: TGTGCCTTCTCGGTGGGGGCAATGGCCCAGCATTTT. Translation: CAFSVGAMAQHF.

The rearrangement joins TRBV24-1 to TRBJ1-2; perhaps TRBD1 as D (5 bases). Per the germline V gene, CDR1 is KGHDR and CDR2 is SFDVKD. CDR3 length: 16 residues. The germline V and J ends were trimmed by 5 bases and 0 bases, with 15 bases remaining between them. CDR3 protein: CATSVGGGGPNYGYTF. In nucleotides, the CDR3 is TGTGCCACCAGTGTCGGGGGAGGTGGGCCTAACTATGGCTACACCTTC.

The gene calls are TRBV5-4 and TRBJ2-1, with D possibly TRBD2 on 5 matching bases. Germline V CDR1 and CDR2: SGHNT, YYREEE (reference sequence). This CDR3 has 14 residues. V lost 0 bases, J lost 5 bases, and 9 bases lay in between. The CDR3 coding sequence is TGTGCCAGCAGCTTGGTGGACTTTCACAATGAGCAGTTCTTC. This gives the protein CASSLVDFHNEQFF.